What follows describes a single TCR beta chain. The antigen remains unidentified. CDR1 WNHNN and CDR2 SYGVQD come from the germline V gene (reference sequence). CDR3 length: 15 residues. Trimming took 5 bases from V and 5 from J; bases not matched to a gene: 6. The record originates from a study of blood T cells in healthy people across ages. With a J-beta primer mix and a sample-barcoded 5' primer, a second PCR ran about 6 to 11 cycles. TCRdb independently ran MiXCR on the 5' RACE reads; one entry per CDR3 protein. This table has some 1.5 million distinct CDR3 sequences, 40% to 45% appearing once. General observations from the study: Age brought a roughly linear fall in TCR beta diversity measured per million T cells.

Every sample gave at least 5.5 micrograms of total RNA when it was extracted. This TCR came from a woman between 18 and 30 years old in good health. What was sequenced was blood. This chain connects TRBV10-1 to TRBJ2-5; 12 bases match TRBD2. CDR3 region: CASSPGTSGLETQYF. The CDR3 DNA reads TGCGCCAGCAGTCCCGGGACTAGCGGGCTTGAGACCCAGTACTTC.